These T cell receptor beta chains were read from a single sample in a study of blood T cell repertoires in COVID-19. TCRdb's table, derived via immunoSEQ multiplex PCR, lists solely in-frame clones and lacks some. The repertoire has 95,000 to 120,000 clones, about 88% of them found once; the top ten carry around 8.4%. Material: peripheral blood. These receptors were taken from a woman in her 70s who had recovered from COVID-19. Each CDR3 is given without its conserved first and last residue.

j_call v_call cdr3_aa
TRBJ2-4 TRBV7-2 ASSLREGKNIQY
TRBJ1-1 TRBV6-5 ASKTEVGEAF
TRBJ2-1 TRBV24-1 ATSDSLYNEQF
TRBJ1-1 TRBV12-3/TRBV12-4 ASSLYETEAF
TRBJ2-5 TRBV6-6 ASSRVQVEETQY
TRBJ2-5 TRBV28 ASTFGVFQETQY
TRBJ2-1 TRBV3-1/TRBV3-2 ASSQPGLAPYNEQF
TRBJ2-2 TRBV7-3 ASSLGQGAWGELF
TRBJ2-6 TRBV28 ASSLGPEGAGANVLT
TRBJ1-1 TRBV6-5 ASRRQGLANTEAF
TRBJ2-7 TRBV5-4 ASSPRDRTSYEQY
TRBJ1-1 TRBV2 ASSDDRLEAF
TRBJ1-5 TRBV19 ASSIRDRGGQPQH
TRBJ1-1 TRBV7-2 ASSLALWNTEAF
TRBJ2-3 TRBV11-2 ASSALAGVSSVPDTQY
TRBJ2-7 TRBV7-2 ASSLGRTYEQY
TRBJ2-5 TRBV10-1 ASRVFRGRGETQY
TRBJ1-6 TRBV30 AWSSGRALYNSPLH
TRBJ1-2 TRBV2 ASTRQGAGAYGYT
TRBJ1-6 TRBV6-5 ASRGTGSSPLH
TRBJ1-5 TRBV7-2 ASSYPQEGRQH
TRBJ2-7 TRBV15 ATSRDRGGGADEQY
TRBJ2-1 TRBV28 ASSLYRALRDEQF
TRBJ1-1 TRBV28 ASSLRPEAF
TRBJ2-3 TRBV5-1 ASSASTDTQY